This T cell receptor beta chain appears in the sequencing data of a study of blood T cell repertoires in COVID-19. Authors' methods: Cell counts per sample came from amplifying reference gene primers. Some clones are missing from TCRdb's copy, which holds only in-frame ones; the method was immunoSEQ multiplex PCR. V, J and clone size are taken as reported in that table, and D and trimming were inferred from the DNA itself. The sample lists hundreds of thousands of clones, more than 80% occurring once. Trimming pared 0 bases from V and 3 bases from J, leaving 11 bases between. CDR1 is MNHEY and CDR2 is SVGAGI in the germline V gene. The CDR3 loop spans 15 amino acids. This clone has just one count.

Sequencing was done on a sample of peripheral blood. This rearrangement joins TRBV6-5 to TRBJ1-1; possible D gene TRBD1, 6 bases. This TCR was sampled from a woman aged 18-29 years with acute or convalescent COVID-19. CDR3 amino acids: CASSYSARGYTEAFF. Written as DNA, the CDR3 is TGTGCCAGCAGTTACTCTGCCAGGGGCTACACTGAAGCTTTCTTT.